This T cell receptor (beta chain) was identified in a study of T cell changes during pregnancy in multiple sclerosis. Clones were sequenced by immunoSEQ multiplex PCR, and TCRdb holds only the in-frame ones, with some missing. This table has around 92,000 clones, roughly 93% appearing once. The ends were cut back, 3 bases at V and 4 bases at J, with 5 bases in the middle. The CDR3 runs 12 residues. The germline gives CDR1 SGDLS, CDR2 YYNGEE. The chain links TRBV9 to TRBJ2-1; tentatively, D is TRBD2 (5 bases). Sequenced material: peripheral blood, taken in the first trimester of pregnancy. This TCR came from a female donor with multiple sclerosis, enrolled in a pregnancy study. This CDR3 is CASSGLYNEQFF. The CDR3 DNA is TGTGCCAGCAGCGGACTATACAATGAGCAGTTCTTC.